This TCR beta chain was obtained from a study of blood T cell repertoires in COVID-19 (dated by TCRdb to 2018 to 2021). Regarding the research as a whole: Samples from collaborators originated in the United States, Italy and Spain and spanned both the acute and convalescent phases of COVID-19. The material from the prospective study consisted of cDNA or gDNA derived from T cells, B-cell-depleted T cells, or PBMCs. The repertoires were released in a freely available public database meant as a resource for research on the immune response to SARS-CoV-2. Where HLA class I and class II types were available, the types were taken from metadata supplied by the sample provider, not from assay-based typing. Samples were obtained from the ongoing ImmuneRACE study (first 160 participants) and from 1,200 or so subjects provided by 6 global collaborators. Deeply sampled blood TCRbeta repertoires from subjects exposed to, actively infected with, or recovered from COVID-19 were included in the dataset. Nearly every sample came with metadata listing a de-identified subject ID, COVID-19 status, age in years and sex. Results the study describes overall, beyond this receptor: The amount of clinical and demographic metadata varied by source and participant and was provided uncurated.

In Seattle, one collaborating source enrolled patients while the infection was active and tracked those patients longitudinally over the course of disease. The collaborating institutions used their own protocols to collect whole blood in K2EDTA tubes. For TCRbeta analysis, collaborator samples were shipped as frozen whole blood, as isolated PBMCs, or as DNA extracted from either sample type. Concerning this clone itself: Its antigen remains unidentified. Base qualities are not provided; no much larger clone lies one nucleotide away.

V and J are truncated by 6 bases and 2 bases respectively, leaving an intervening sequence of 8 bases. Including cysteine and phenylalanine, the CDR3 has 12 amino acids. Left in the record is the CDR3 DNA by itself, 36 bases read in frame from the first base. CDR1 is given as MNHEY and CDR2 as SVGAGI, both from the germline V gene. TCRbeta CDR3 regions were amplified from genomic DNA by means of the immunoSEQ Assay, a bias-controlled multiplex PCR. As for how the authors treated the data: Within the assay, amplification of reference gene primers was used to estimate how many nucleated cells each sample contained. To quantify the absolute abundance of each unique TCRbeta CDR3 rearrangement, sequence reads were collapsed and filtered. For each sample, productive Simpson clonality was calculated as the square root of Simpson's diversity index over productive rearrangements. Imported from immuneACCESS, the table was reduced by TCRdb to in-frame sequences with V and J called. These copies leave out some clones; in studies compared against another copy, an unresolved V gene accounts for under half, and the cause of the remainder is not known. That table furnishes V, J and clone size, whereas the DNA furnished D and trimming. The table for this sample lists over 250,000 clones; 75% to 90% of them were counted only once. Together, the top ten hold about an eighth of the sample.

The chain is made from TRBV6-5 and TRBJ2-7, with the D segment identity uncertain. The sequencing sample was made of peripheral blood. This TCR derives from a woman aged 70-85 years with COVID-19, enrolled during active disease. The CDR3 protein is CASSAVAYEQYF. The nucleotides read TGTGCCAGCAGCGCAGTTGCCTACGAGCAGTACTTC.